Below are 6 T cell receptor beta chains sequenced from a single sample in a study of blood T cell repertoires in COVID-19. Sequencing used immunoSEQ multiplex PCR; TCRdb keeps in-frame clones, though not all of them. The data contain roughly 260,000 clones, about 87% of them singletons. The material sequenced was peripheral blood. These receptors were obtained from a man aged 55 to 70 who had recovered from COVID-19.

The J gene is TRBJ2-6, the V gene TRBV7-3; D unclear. Germline V CDR1 and CDR2: SGHTA, FQGTGA. V was trimmed by 6 bases and J by 0 bases, leaving 6 bases between them. The CDR3 loop spans 14 amino acids. The CDR3 nucleotides are TGTGCCAGCAGTTCTAGCTCTGGGGCCAACGTCCTGACTTTC. Translated: CASSSSSGANVLTF.

The chain has TRBV30 and TRBJ2-3; no reliable D call. The length of the CDR3 is 13 residues. V lost 0 bases to trimming and J lost 0 bases, with 4 bases between them. The germline V gene encodes CDR1 GTSNPN and CDR2 SVGIG (reference sequence). This CDR3 reads CAWSVHSTDTQYF. The CDR3 nucleotides are TGTGCCTGGAGTGTACACAGCACAGATACGCAGTATTTT.

The chain recombines TRBV2 with TRBJ2-2; D gene uncertain. The germline V gene encodes CDR1 SNHLY and CDR2 FYNNEI. The CDR3 has 14 amino acids. Trimming shortened V by 6 bases and J by 6 bases, and 14 bases separated the two germline ends. This CDR3 is CASSPWSLPGELFF. The CDR3 DNA is TGTGCCAGCAGCCCCTGGAGTCTTCCCGGGGAGCTGTTTTTT.

The chain carries TRBV30 and TRBJ2-2; TRBD2 matches at 12 bases. J gave up 4 bases and V 3 bases, and 12 bases lay outside the gene matches. CDR1 and CDR2 from the germline V gene are GTSNPN and SVGIG (reference sequence). CDR3 length: 18 residues. This CDR3 is CAWSVTRTSGDGTGELFF. In DNA, the CDR3 is TGTGCCTGGAGCGTGACCCGGACTAGCGGGGATGGCACCGGGGAGCTGTTTTTT. Filled out from reference TRBV30 and TRBJ2-2, the complete variable domain reads SQTIHQWPATLVQPVGSPLSLECTVEGTSNPNLYWYRQAAGRGLQLLFYSVGIGQISSEVPQNLSASRPQDRQFILSSKKLLLSDSGFYLCAWSVTRTSGDGTGELFFGEGSRLTVL.

The gene calls are TRBV19 and TRBJ1-5; D perhaps matches TRBD1 (5 bases). Germline lookup yields CDR1 LNHDA and CDR2 SQIVND (reference sequence). Trimming cost V 4 bases and J 11 bases, with 12 bases left between them. The CDR3 totals 12 residues. In DNA, the CDR3 is TGTGCCAGTAGTACCGGGTCGGGGGCCCAGCATTTT. It codes for CASSTGSGAQHF.

V usage is TRBV6-2 or TRBV6-3 and J usage is TRBJ2-7, with D possibly being TRBD2 (6 bases). Trimming cost V 4 bases and J 1 base, with 20 bases left between them. The germline CDR1 and CDR2 sequences are MNHEY and SVGEGT. This CDR3 has 17 residues. CDR3 nucleotides: TGTGCCAGCAGTTCCATCCCCCCGGCGGGGAAATCCTACGAGCAGTACTTC. Translating it yields CASSSIPPAGKSYEQYF.